Listed here are 16 T cell receptor beta chains from one sample, sequenced in a study of graft-versus-host responses after intestinal transplantation. TCRdb's table, derived via immunoSEQ multiplex PCR, lists solely in-frame clones and lacks some. This table holds about 30,000 clones, just under 95% found once. This material consisted of PBMCs, taken roughly 62 days after intestinal transplant. Every receptor here comes from a human patient who received an intestinal transplant, so some T cells may come from the graft donor.

The chain uses TRBV7-6 and TRBJ2-3; D gene ambiguous. The CDR3 sequence is 13 residues long. V was cut by 5 bases and J by 2 bases, with 8 bases left in between. The V gene's germline CDR1 is SGHVS and CDR2 FNYEAQ. The CDR3 sequence is CASSPRNTDTQYF. In nucleotides, the CDR3 is TGTGCCAGCAGCCCCCGGAACACAGATACGCAGTATTTT.

The V and J genes are TRBV21-1 and TRBJ2-7; the D call TRBD1 from the table was never checked on the DNA. TRBV21-1 is deemed a pseudogene. The CDR3 loop spans 14 amino acids. CDR3 sequence: CASSVEGQGTKQYF. The CDR3 DNA follows: TGTGCCAGCAGCGTGGAGGGACAGGGTACTAAGCAGTACTTC.

V usage is TRBV9 and J usage is TRBJ1-1; D possibly corresponds to TRBD1 (5 bases). Germline V gene lookup returns CDR1 SGDLS and CDR2 YYNGEE. CDR3 length: 17 amino acids. Deletions cut 4 bases from V and 2 bases from J, with 21 bases between. This CDR3 is CASSSPQGRITNTEAFF. The CDR3 region has the DNA TGTGCCAGCAGCTCCCCCCAGGGAAGGATAACTAACACTGAAGCTTTCTTT.

V usage is TRBV2 and J usage is TRBJ1-3; D remains unclear. Germline CDR1 is SNHLY and CDR2 is FYNNEI. This CDR3 spans 12 amino acids. CDR3: CVKTESGNTIYF. The CDR3 DNA is TGTGTCAAAACCGAGTCTGGAAACACCATATATTTT.

In DNA form, the CDR3 reads TGTGCCAGCAGTGAATTGTGGGCCCCGGCACTAGCGGGAGGGCATGAGCAGTTCTTC. This translates into CASSELWAPALAGGHEQFF. The genes are TRBV6-1 and TRBJ2-1; TRBD2 matches at 13 bases. Germline V CDR1 and CDR2: MNHNS, SASEGT. Trimming cost V 2 bases and J 8 bases; bases outside gene matches: 15. The length of the CDR3 is 19 residues.

V gene TRBV6-1 combines with J gene TRBJ2-7; 7 positions match TRBD2. Germline CDR1 is MNHNS and CDR2 is SASEGT. Trimming at V came to 1 base and at J to 7 bases, leaving 7 bases not matched to a gene. The CDR3 spans 14 residues. Here the CDR3 DNA reads TGTGCCAGCAGTGAAGGTGTGGGGGGGAAGGAGCAGTACTTC. This sequence encodes CASSEGVGGKEQYF.

The chain employs TRBV30 and TRBJ2-7, with 7 bases lining up with TRBD2. The CDR3 sequence is 14 residues long. Germline V gene data show CDR1 as GTSNPN and CDR2 as SVGIG (reference sequence). Germline trimming cut 4 bases from V and 2 bases from J; bases unmatched to any gene: 8. CDR3 DNA: TGTGCCTGGACCCTGGGGGGGGGACCCTACGAGCAGTACTTC. It yields the protein CAWTLGGGPYEQYF.

The gene calls are TRBV12-5 and TRBJ2-7; a weak D match, TRBD2 (6 bases). The CDR3 totals 13 residues. Trimming removed 6 bases at V and 3 bases at J, with 12 bases between. Per the germline V gene, CDR1 is LGHNT and CDR2 is FRNRAP. The CDR3 sequence is CASGPPGGYEQYF. CDR3 in DNA: TGTGCTAGTGGCCCCCCCGGGGGCTACGAGCAGTACTTC.

The table lists this clone with a count of one. The rearrangement joins TRBV27 to TRBJ1-2; D unclear. Germline V gene data show CDR1 as MNHEY and CDR2 as SMNVEV (reference sequence). Trimming cost V 5 bases and J 1 base, with 8 bases left between them. The CDR3 is made up of 13 amino acids. CDR3 DNA sequence: TGTGCCAGCAGTGTCAGCCTTAACTATGGCTACACCTTC. Its translation is CASSVSLNYGYTF.

The gene calls are TRBV27 and TRBJ1-1; D is perhaps TRBD1 (6 bases). CDR1 is MNHEY and CDR2 is SMNVEV in the germline V gene (reference sequence). The CDR3 loop spans 14 amino acids. Trimming took 4 bases from V and 5 from J, leaving 14 bases between them. For the CDR3, the DNA is TGTGCCAGCAGTTACCCATCAGGGGCTACTGAAGCTTTCTTT. Amino acid sequence: CASSYPSGATEAFF.

This chain links TRBV5-8 with TRBJ2-2; a weak D match, TRBD2 (5 bases). Looked up from germline, CDR1 is SGHTS and CDR2 is YDEGEE. The CDR3 contains 14 residues. Trimming shortened V by 4 bases and J by 6 bases, and 13 bases separated the two germline ends. CDR3 sequence: CASSLGLGPGELFF. The CDR3 bases are TGTGCCAGCAGCCTCGGACTTGGCCCCGGGGAGCTGTTTTTT.

The V and J genes are TRBV6-5 and TRBJ1-6; TRBD1 matches 10 bases. The junction had 4 bases not matched to a gene; V was cut back by 2 bases and J by 9 bases. The CDR3 has 15 residues. Germline CDR1 MNHEY, CDR2 SVGAGI. The DNA for the CDR3 is TGTGCCAGCAGTTACCGGGACAGGGGTACTTCACCCCTCCACTTT. It codes for CASSYRDRGTSPLHF.

This chain uses TRBV7-6 with TRBJ1-1, with D uncertain. The V end was cut by 1 base, the J end by 4 bases, with 16 bases between. The germline gives CDR1 SGHVS, CDR2 FNYEAQ. The CDR3 is 16 amino acids. This CDR3 is CASSLGSPGEGTEAFF. For the CDR3, the DNA is TGTGCCAGCAGCTTAGGCAGCCCCGGGGAGGGCACTGAAGCTTTCTTT.

This clone was recorded only once. The chain is built from TRBV4-3 and TRBJ2-5; 10 nucleotides line up with TRBD2. V was pared by 1 base and J by 2 bases, with 4 bases of the junction left unmatched. This CDR3 is 16 amino acids long. Germline values: CDR1 LGHNA, CDR2 YSLEER. This CDR3 is CASSQGTSGAQETQYF. CDR3 nucleotide sequence: TGCGCCAGCAGCCAAGGCACTAGCGGGGCTCAAGAGACCCAGTACTTC.

CDR3 residues: CASSLRDPAYEQYF. The CDR3 region has the DNA TGTGCCAGCAGCCTACGGGACCCAGCCTACGAGCAGTACTTC. The chain links TRBV4-2 to TRBJ2-7; D possibly matches TRBD1 or TRBD2 (5 bases each). There are 14 residues in the CDR3. V was cut by 4 bases and J by 2 bases, with 12 bases left in between. Germline loops: CDR1 LGHNA, CDR2 YNFKEQ.

The chain couples TRBV30 to TRBJ1-4; 9 bases match TRBD1. V shed 0 bases, J shed 8 bases, and the junction held 16 bases outside the gene matches. Germline CDR1 reads GTSNPN; CDR2 reads SVGIG (reference sequence). The CDR3 consists of 18 residues. CDR3 nucleotides: TGTGCCTGGAGTGTAAAATCCCCCCCCGGGACAGGGAACGAAAAACTGTTTTTT. Translating it yields CAWSVKSPPGTGNEKLFF.